This TCR beta chain was obtained from a study of OX40 agonist ivuxolimab in advanced cancers. Turning to the study itself: Melanoma, hepatocellular carcinoma, head and neck or renal cell cancer occurred in dose-escalation patients. Of mixed ages from 23 to 79 and averaging 60 years, the group was 65% to 85% male.

This CDR3 region has 14 residues. Germline values: CDR1 MNHEY, CDR2 SMNVEV (reference sequence). Trimming stripped 7 bases from V and 5 bases from J, with 15 bases between. Study outcomes and limitations: Dose levels from 0.1 to 3.0 mg/kg saw CD4+ and CD8+ blood T cells expand clonally by week 6. Part of the nonresponder group also had normalized T-cell clonal expansion that was low.

With regard to this clone: Its matching antigen is unknown.

TCRdb's copy holds only in-frame clones and misses some; the assay was immunoSEQ multiplex PCR. Of about 22,000 clones listed, approximately 84% are singletons. The material sequenced was CD4+ or CD8+ T cells sorted from blood, taken in a trial of the OX40 agonist ivuxolimab. V and J are TRBV27 and TRBJ2-1, with D tentatively TRBD1 (6 bases). The sequence was obtained from an adult with an advanced solid tumor such as melanoma, head and neck, liver or kidney cancer. CDR3 protein: CASTSRTVNNEQFF. The CDR3 nucleotides are TGTGCCAGCACCTCCAGGACAGTTAACAATGAGCAGTTCTTC.